One and the same sample provided the 14 T cell receptor beta chains below, sequenced in a study of blood T cell repertoires in COVID-19. Profiled with immunoSEQ multiplex PCR; TCRdb holds only in-frame clones, not every one. Here the sample spans about 78,000 clones, 90% being singletons. Sequenced: peripheral blood. Receptor source: an elderly woman with active or convalescent COVID-19.

The chain recombines TRBV28 with TRBJ1-6, with D maybe TRBD1 (5 bases). V was shortened by 3 bases and J by 8 bases, with 14 bases between the two germline ends. This CDR3 contains 15 residues. The germline CDR1 and CDR2 sequences are MDHEN and SYDVKM. This chain's CDR3 is CASSLLGVGDSPLHF. The DNA of the CDR3 is TGTGCCAGCAGTTTGTTAGGGGTTGGAGATTCACCCCTCCACTTT.

A single count supports this clone. The CDR3 protein is CASSDFPQGDSYNEQFF. DNA of the CDR3: TGTGCCAGCAGTGACTTTCCCCAGGGGGACAGTTACAATGAGCAGTTCTTC. The V call is TRBV25-1, the J call TRBJ2-1; the match to TRBD1 covers 7 bases. V dropped 3 bases and J dropped 4; count of bases not matched to a gene: 12. The V gene's germline CDR1 is MGHDK and CDR2 SYGVNS. There are 17 residues in the CDR3.

The chain recombines TRBV7-2 with TRBJ2-7; 7 bases line up with TRBD1. Germline V CDR1 and CDR2: SGHTA, FQGNSA. This CDR3 is 13 amino acids long. After removal of 10 bases from V and 3 bases from J, the junction contained 9 bases not matched to a gene. In DNA form, the CDR3 reads TGTGCCACCTCAGGGGGACCACACTACGAGCAGTACTTC. Translation: CATSGGPHYEQYF.

This clone was detected only once. V and J are TRBV7-2 and TRBJ1-5; D might be TRBD1 (5 bases). Trimming took off 2 bases at V and 2 bases at J, with 10 bases between the two ends. Germline CDR1 reads SGHTA; CDR2 reads FQGNSA. The CDR3 is 15 residues long. The CDR3 DNA reads TGTGCCAGCAGCTTAAATGCCAGGGGCAATCAGCCCCAGCATTTT. Protein sequence: CASSLNARGNQPQHF.

V and J are TRBV5-5 and TRBJ1-3; 7 bases agree with TRBD1. There are 13 residues in the CDR3. The V gene's germline CDR1 is SGHKS and CDR2 YYEKEE (reference sequence). V was clipped by 0 bases and J by 9 bases; unmatched bases: 3. The CDR3 spells CASSLAPGGTIYF. DNA for the CDR3: TGTGCCAGCAGCTTGGCCCCAGGGGGCACCATATATTTT. Supplemented by reference TRBV5-5 and TRBJ1-3, the full variable domain reads DAGVTQSPTHLIKTRGQQVTLRCSPISGHKSVSWYQQVLGQGPQFIFQYYEKEERGRGNFPDRFSARQFPNYSSELNVNALLLGDSALYLCASSLAPGGTIYFGEGSWLTVV.

In this sample, this clone turned up a few times. This chain joins TRBV6-5 and TRBJ2-7; 7 bases agree with TRBD2. This CDR3 region has 13 residues. V gave up 7 bases and J gave up 3 bases; unmatched junction bases: 6. Germline CDR1 is MNHEY and CDR2 is SVGAGI. CDR3 sequence (DNA): TGTGCCAGCAAAGCGGGATCTCTCTACGAGCAGTACTTC. Its protein is CASKAGSLYEQYF.

The chain links TRBV2 to TRBJ2-5; 12 nucleotides line up with TRBD2. This CDR3 has 15 amino acids. Per germline, CDR1 SNHLY and CDR2 FYNNEI. Trimming cost V 6 bases and J 5 bases; bases outside gene matches: 7. The CDR3 is CASRGRLAGEETQYF. DNA for the CDR3: TGTGCCAGCAGAGGGAGACTAGCGGGAGAGGAGACCCAGTACTTC.

The chain is built from TRBV5-1 and TRBJ1-5; 9 nucleotides agree with TRBD1. V dropped 0 bases and J dropped 5; count of bases not matched to a gene: 0. Germline values: CDR1 SGHRS, CDR2 YFSETQ. The CDR3 length is 14 residues. The CDR3 DNA reads TGCGCCAGCAGCTTGGGACAGGGGGATCAGCCCCAGCATTTT. This sequence encodes CASSLGQGDQPQHF.

The rearrangement uses TRBV5-8 and TRBJ2-5, with a tentative D call TRBD2 (6 bases). CDR1 SGHTS and CDR2 YDEGEE come from the germline V gene. The CDR3 is 14 amino acids. Between the trimmed V and J ends, which lost 0 bases and 1 base, there was a span of 7 bases. CDR3 loop: CASSLAGLQETQYF. The CDR3 nucleotides read TGTGCCAGCAGCTTGGCGGGACTCCAAGAGACCCAGTACTTC.

The V call is TRBV19, the J call TRBJ2-7, with 10 bases lining up with TRBD1. V lost 3 bases and J lost 1; bases outside the gene matches: 3. Germline lookup yields CDR1 LNHDA and CDR2 SQIVND (reference sequence). This CDR3 region has 15 residues. CDR3: CASSIPGQGSYEQYF. CDR3 bases: TGTGCCAGTAGTATTCCGGGACAGGGGTCCTACGAGCAGTACTTC.

V gene TRBV4-2 combines with J gene TRBJ1-3, with D perhaps TRBD1 (5 bases). Trimming cost V 1 base and J 2 bases, with 12 bases left between them. This CDR3 is built from 16 residues. Germline values: CDR1 LGHNA, CDR2 YNFKEQ. In DNA, the CDR3 is TGTGCCAGCAGCCAAGCCCATCAGGGCACTGGAAACACCATATATTTT. Translated: CASSQAHQGTGNTIYF.

The chain joins TRBV4-1 to TRBJ2-2; D possibly corresponds to TRBD2 (6 bases). The CDR3 loop spans 13 amino acids. Germline CDR1 is MGHRA and CDR2 is YSYEKL. The ends were cut back, 7 bases at V and 6 bases at J, with 12 bases in the middle. The CDR3 sequence: CASKRAGSGELFF. As DNA, the CDR3 is TGCGCCAGCAAACGGGCGGGGTCCGGGGAGCTGTTTTTT.

The chain uses TRBV7-9 and TRBJ1-1, with 12 bases aligning to TRBD1. Germline V gene data show CDR1 as SEHNR and CDR2 as FQNEAQ (reference sequence). The CDR3 is made up of 16 amino acids. J was trimmed by 3 bases and V by 5 bases; bases with no gene match: 7. The CDR3 region is CASSPSGTGGHTEAFF. The CDR3 coding sequence is TGTGCCAGCAGCCCTTCCGGGACAGGGGGCCACACTGAAGCTTTCTTT.

The genes are TRBV19 and TRBJ1-5; D unresolved. Germline lookup yields CDR1 LNHDA and CDR2 SQIVND (reference sequence). The CDR3 totals 14 residues. V was cut by 1 base and J by 0 bases, with 4 bases left in between. The DNA of the CDR3 is TGTGCCAGTAGTATAGCGGGTAGCAATCAGCCCCAGCATTTT. Residues: CASSIAGSNQPQHF. The variable domain in full, with the rest retrieved from reference TRBV19 and TRBJ1-5, is DGGITQSPKYLFRKEGQNVTLSCEQNLNHDAMYWYRQDPGQGLRLIYYSQIVNDFQKGDIAEGYSVSREKKESFPLTVTSAQKNPTAFYLCASSIAGSNQPQHFGDGTRLSIL.